These T cell receptor beta chains were read from a single sample in a study of T cell changes during pregnancy in multiple sclerosis. Some clones are missing from TCRdb's copy, which holds only in-frame ones; the method was immunoSEQ multiplex PCR. The table has over 90,000 clones, almost 95% seen once. Sequencing used peripheral blood, obtained after pregnancy. These receptor sequences come from a female donor with multiple sclerosis, enrolled in a pregnancy study. Both conserved end residues are part of each CDR3. Each record gives: J gene, clone size, D gene, V gene, CDR3 DNA, CDR3 protein. A D gene is named only where the DNA matches it firmly. Clone size, where shown, is once, few, many, or a class for clones that have expanded.

>TRBJ2-1|once|.|TRBV5-1
TGCGCCAGCAGCTTGAAGTCTAGGAAGCAGTTCTTC
CASSLKSRKQFF
>TRBJ2-7|.|.|TRBV7-2
TGTGCCAGCAGCTTATCGGGATCTACCTACGAGCAGTACTTC
CASSLSGSTYEQYF
>TRBJ1-3|.|TRBD1|TRBV18
TGTGCCAGCTCACTCGGACAGGGGGCTTCAGGAAACACCATATATTTT
CASSLGQGASGNTIYF
>TRBJ1-1|.|.|TRBV18
TGTGCCAGCACCGGCTCAGGTGGGGGGGCTACTGAAGCTTTCTTT
CASTGSGGGATEAFF
>TRBJ1-3|.|.|TRBV28
TGTGCCAGCACCCTGGGGGGGGCGTATGGAAACACCATATATTTT
CASTLGGAYGNTIYF
>TRBJ1-4|.|.|TRBV7-2
TGTGCCAGCAGACCTCAACAGGGCCCTAATGAAAAACTGTTTTTT
CASRPQQGPNEKLFF
>TRBJ2-1|.|TRBD2|TRBV27
TGTGCCAGCAGTCGCGGGGGTTCCAATGAGCAGTTCTTC
CASSRGGSNEQFF
>TRBJ2-7|.|TRBD2|TRBV7-9
TGTGCCAGCAGATGGGGGGGGTTGAGCGAGCAGTACTTC
CASRWGGLSEQYF
>TRBJ1-2|.|TRBD1|TRBV2
TGTGCCAGCAGTGCGGGACAGCGTTCTAACTATGGCTACACCTTC
CASSAGQRSNYGYTF
>TRBJ2-3|.|TRBD2|TRBV27
TGTGCCAGCAGTAGACAGCCGGCGGGGGGTGAGGTTTCGTATTTT
CASSRQPAGGEVSYF